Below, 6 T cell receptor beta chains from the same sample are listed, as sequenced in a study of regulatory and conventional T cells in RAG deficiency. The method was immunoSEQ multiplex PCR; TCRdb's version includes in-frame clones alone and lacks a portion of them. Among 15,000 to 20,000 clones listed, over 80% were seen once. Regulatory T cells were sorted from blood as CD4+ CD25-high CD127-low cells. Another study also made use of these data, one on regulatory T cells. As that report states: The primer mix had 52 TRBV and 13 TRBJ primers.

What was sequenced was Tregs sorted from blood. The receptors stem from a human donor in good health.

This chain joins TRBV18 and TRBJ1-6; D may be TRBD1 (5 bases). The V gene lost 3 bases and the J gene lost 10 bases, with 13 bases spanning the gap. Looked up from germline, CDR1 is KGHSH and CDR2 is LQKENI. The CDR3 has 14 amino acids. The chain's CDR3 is CASSPSREGSPLHF. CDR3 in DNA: TGTGCCAGCTCACCCTCCAGGGAGGGCTCACCCCTCCACTTT.

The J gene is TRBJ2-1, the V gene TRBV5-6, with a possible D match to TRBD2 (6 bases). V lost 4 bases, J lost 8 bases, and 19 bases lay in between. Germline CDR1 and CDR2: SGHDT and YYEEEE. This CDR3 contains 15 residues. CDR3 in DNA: TGTGCCAGCAGCCCGGGCGGGACGGCTCGATATGAGCAGTTCTTC. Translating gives CASSPGGTARYEQFF.

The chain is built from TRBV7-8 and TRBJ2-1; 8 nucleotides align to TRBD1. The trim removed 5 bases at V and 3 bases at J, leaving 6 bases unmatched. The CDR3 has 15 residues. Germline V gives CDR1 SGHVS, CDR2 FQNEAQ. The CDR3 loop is CASSAQTGVYNEQFF. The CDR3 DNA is TGTGCCAGCAGCGCACAGACAGGGGTCTACAATGAGCAGTTCTTC.

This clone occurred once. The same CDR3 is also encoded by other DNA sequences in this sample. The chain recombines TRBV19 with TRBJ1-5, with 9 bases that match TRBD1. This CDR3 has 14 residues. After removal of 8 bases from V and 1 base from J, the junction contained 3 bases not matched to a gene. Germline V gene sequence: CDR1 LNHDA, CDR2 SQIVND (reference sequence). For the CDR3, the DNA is TGTGCCAGTGGGGACAGGGTCAGCAATCAGCCCCAGCATTTT. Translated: CASGDRVSNQPQHF.

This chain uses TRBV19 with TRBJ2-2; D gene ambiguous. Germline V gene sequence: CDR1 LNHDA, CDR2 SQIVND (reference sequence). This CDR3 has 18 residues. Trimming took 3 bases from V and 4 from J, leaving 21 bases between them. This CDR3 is CASSMGQRERRITGELFF. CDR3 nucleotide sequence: TGTGCCAGTAGTATGGGCCAGCGAGAGCGTCGTATCACCGGGGAGCTGTTTTTT. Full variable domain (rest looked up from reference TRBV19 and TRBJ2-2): DGGITQSPKYLFRKEGQNVTLSCEQNLNHDAMYWYRQDPGQGLRLIYYSQIVNDFQKGDIAEGYSVSREKKESFPLTVTSAQKNPTAFYLCASSMGQRERRITGELFFGEGSRLTVL.

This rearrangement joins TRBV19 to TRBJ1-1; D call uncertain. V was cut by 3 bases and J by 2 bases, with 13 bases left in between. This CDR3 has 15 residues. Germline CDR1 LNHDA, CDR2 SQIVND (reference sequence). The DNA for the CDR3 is TGTGCCAGTAGTATCGGGCCCATGGTTAACACTGAAGCTTTCTTT. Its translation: CASSIGPMVNTEAFF.